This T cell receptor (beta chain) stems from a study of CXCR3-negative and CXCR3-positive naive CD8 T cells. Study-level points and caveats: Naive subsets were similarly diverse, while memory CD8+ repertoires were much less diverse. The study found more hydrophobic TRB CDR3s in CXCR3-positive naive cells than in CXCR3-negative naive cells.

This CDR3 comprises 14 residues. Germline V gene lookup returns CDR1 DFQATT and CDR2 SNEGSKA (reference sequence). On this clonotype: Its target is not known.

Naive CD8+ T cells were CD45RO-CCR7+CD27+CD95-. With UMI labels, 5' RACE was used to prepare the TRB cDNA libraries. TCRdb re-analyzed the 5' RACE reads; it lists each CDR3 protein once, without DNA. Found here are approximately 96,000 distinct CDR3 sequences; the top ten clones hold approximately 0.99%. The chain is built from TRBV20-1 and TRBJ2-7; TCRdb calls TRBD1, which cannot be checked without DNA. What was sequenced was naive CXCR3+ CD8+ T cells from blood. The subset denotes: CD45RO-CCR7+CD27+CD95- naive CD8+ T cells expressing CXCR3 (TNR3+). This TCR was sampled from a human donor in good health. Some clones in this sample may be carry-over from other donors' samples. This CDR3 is CSARDGTESYEQYF.